A few counts support the clone carrying this TCR beta chain. Its antigen is as yet unknown. TCRdb fed the 5' RACE reads into MiXCR, producing one record per CDR3 protein. The sample yields about 470,000 distinct CDR3 sequences, approximately 25% seen once. This entry comes from a study of T-cell memory formation after mild COVID-19. Study-wide background: TCR clusters were mostly donor specific. The study's findings and limits: There was a balanced CD4/CD8 profile in clones contracting day 15 to 85, and later expanders leaned CD4+. Largely, contracting CD4+ clones fell within CM and EM, and contracting CD8+ clones within EMRA.

The sequenced sample was PBMCs or a T cell subset sorted from them (not recorded which). The TCR was taken from an adult woman who had mild COVID-19 (a few samples of this study predate the infection). Cell type and time point are not known.

The DNA of the CDR3 is TGTGCCACCAGTTTAACCAGGGGGGCCTACAATGAGCAGTTCTTC. This sequence encodes CATSLTRGAYNEQFF. The rearrangement uses TRBV15 and TRBJ2-1, with D possibly TRBD1 on 7 matching bases. The ends were cut back, 6 bases at V and 2 bases at J, with 14 bases in the middle. This CDR3 is 15 amino acids long. Germline V lookup: CDR1 LNHNV, CDR2 YYDKDF (reference sequence).